This TCR beta chain was sequenced in a study of cytomegalovirus exposure and HLA in healthy donors. Notes on the study in general: Researchers catalogued 164 TCR beta chains as cytomegalovirus-associated. It was reported in a later analysis that an Asian-associated ancestry cluster showed fewer N-insertions than the roughly 670-donor mean. Immune exposure data for these donors was limited to CMV serostatus.

Turning to this clone: Its antigen is not known.

CDR1 is SGHDT, CDR2 YYEEEE, per germline. The CDR3 extends over 15 amino acids. V was shortened by 0 bases and J by 2 bases, with 10 bases between the two germline ends. With 60 Vbeta and 13 Jbeta primers, the PCR was carried out. TCRdb's table, derived via immunoSEQ multiplex PCR, lists solely in-frame clones and lacks some. The profile shows approximately 150,000 clones, 73% of them singletons. The receptor comes from a woman younger than 35 in good health and CMV-seropositive. The source material was PBMCs. The V gene is TRBV5-6, the J gene TRBJ2-3; D unclear. CDR3 residues: CASSLVGGDTDTQYF. The CDR3 bases are TGTGCCAGCAGCTTGGTGGGTGGAGACACAGATACGCAGTATTTT.